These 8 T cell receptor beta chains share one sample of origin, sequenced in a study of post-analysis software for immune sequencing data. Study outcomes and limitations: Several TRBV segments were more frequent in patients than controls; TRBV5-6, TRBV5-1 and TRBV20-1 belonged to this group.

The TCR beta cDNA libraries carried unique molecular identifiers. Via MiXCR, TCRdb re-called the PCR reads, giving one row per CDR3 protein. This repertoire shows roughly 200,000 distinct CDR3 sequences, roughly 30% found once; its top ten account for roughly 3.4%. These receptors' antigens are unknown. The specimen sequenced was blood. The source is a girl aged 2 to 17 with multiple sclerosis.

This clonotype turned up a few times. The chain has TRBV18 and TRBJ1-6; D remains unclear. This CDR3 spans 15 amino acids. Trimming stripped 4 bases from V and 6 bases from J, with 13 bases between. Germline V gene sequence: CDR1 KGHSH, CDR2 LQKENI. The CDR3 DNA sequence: TGTGCCAGCTCACGTCCGGACGGTTCTAATTCACCCCTCCACTTT. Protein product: CASSRPDGSNSPLHF.

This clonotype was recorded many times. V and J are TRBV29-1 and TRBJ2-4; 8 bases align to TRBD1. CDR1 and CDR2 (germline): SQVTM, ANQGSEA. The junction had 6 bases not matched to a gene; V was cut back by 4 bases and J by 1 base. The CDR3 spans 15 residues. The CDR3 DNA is TGCAGCGTTGGGACAGGGCAAGGGGCCAAAAACATTCAGTACTTC. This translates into CSVGTGQGAKNIQYF.

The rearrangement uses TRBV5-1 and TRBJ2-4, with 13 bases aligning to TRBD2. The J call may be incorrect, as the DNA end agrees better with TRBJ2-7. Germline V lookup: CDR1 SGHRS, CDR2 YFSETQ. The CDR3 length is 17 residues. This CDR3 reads CASSLVLGTSGTYEQYF. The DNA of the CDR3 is TGCGCCAGCAGCTTGGTCCTTGGGACTAGCGGGACGTACGAGCAGTACTTC.

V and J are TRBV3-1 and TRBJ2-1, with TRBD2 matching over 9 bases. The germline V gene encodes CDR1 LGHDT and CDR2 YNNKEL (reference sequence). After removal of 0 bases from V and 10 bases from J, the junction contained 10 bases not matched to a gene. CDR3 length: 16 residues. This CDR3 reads CASSQDLAGGRREQFF. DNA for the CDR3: TGTGCCAGCAGCCAAGATCTTGCGGGAGGGCGTCGCGAGCAGTTCTTC.

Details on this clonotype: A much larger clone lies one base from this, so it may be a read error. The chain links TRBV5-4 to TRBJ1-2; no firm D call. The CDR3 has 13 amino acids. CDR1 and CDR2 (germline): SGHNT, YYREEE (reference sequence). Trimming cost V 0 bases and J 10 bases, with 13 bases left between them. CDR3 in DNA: TGTGCCAGCAGCTTGGGGCCTCGTAGTGTCTACACCTTC. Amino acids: CASSLGPRSVYTF.

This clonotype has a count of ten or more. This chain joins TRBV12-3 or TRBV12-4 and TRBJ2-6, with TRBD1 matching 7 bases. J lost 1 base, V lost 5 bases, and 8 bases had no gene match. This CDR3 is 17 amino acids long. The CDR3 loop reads CASSRAQGLSGANVLTF. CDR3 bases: TGTGCCAGCAGTCGGGCACAGGGGTTATCTGGGGCCAACGTCCTGACTTTC.

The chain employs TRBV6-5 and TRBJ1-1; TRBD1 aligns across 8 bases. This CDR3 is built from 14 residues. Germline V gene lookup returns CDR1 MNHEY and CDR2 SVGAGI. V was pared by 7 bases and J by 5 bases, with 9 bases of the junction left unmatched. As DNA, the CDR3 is TGTGCCAGCACCTCACGGACAGGGCGTACTGAAGCTTTCTTT. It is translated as CASTSRTGRTEAFF.

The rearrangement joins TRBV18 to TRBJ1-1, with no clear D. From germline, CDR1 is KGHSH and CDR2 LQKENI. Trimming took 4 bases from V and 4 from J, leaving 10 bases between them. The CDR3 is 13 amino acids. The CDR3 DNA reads TGTGCCAGCTCACAAACAGTAAGCACTGAAGCTTTCTTT. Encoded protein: CASSQTVSTEAFF.